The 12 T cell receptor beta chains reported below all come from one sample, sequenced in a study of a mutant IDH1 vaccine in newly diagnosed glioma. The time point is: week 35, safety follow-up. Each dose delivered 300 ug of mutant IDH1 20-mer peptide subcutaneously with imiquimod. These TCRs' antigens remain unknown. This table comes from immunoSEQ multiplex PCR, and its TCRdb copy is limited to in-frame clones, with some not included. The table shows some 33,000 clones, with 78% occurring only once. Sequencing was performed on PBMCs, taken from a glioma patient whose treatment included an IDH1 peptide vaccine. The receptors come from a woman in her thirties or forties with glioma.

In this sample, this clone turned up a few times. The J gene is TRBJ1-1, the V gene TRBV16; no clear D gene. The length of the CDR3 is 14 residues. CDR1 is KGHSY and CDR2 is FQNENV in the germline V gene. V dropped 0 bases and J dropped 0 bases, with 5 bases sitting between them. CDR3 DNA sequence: TGTGCCAGCAGCCAATCGCGAATGAACACTGAAGCTTTCTTT. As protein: CASSQSRMNTEAFF.

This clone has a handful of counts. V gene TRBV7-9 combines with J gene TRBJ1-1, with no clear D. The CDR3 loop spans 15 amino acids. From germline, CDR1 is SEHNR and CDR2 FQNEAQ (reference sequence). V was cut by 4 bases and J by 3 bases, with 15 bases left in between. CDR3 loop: CASSSQGGRDTEAFF. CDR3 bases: TGTGCCAGCAGCTCCCAAGGAGGGCGCGACACTGAAGCTTTCTTT.

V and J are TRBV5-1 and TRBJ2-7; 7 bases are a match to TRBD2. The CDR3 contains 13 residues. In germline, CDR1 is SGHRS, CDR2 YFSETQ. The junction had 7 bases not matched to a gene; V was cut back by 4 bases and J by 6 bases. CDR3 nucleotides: TGCGCCAGCAGCGGGGGTTGGGGGGGCGAGCAGTACTTC. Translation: CASSGGWGGEQYF.

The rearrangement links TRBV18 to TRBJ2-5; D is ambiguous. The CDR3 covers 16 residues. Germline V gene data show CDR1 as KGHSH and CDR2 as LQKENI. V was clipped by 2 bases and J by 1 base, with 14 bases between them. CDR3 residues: CASSPRSGSAQETQYF. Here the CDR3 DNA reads TGTGCCAGCTCACCAAGGAGTGGGTCCGCCCAAGAGACCCAGTACTTC.

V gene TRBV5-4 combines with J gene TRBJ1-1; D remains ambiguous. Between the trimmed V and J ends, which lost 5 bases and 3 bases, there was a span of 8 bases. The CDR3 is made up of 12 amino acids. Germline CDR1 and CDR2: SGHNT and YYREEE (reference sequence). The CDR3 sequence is CASRGRDTEAFF. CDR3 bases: TGTGCCAGCAGGGGCCGGGACACTGAAGCTTTCTTT. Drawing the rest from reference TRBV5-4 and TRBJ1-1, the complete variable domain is ETGVTQSPTHLIKTRGQQVTLRCSSQSGHNTVSWYQQALGQGPQFIFQYYREEENGRGNFPPRFSGLQFPNYSSELNVNALELDDSALYLCASRGRDTEAFFGQGTRLTVV.

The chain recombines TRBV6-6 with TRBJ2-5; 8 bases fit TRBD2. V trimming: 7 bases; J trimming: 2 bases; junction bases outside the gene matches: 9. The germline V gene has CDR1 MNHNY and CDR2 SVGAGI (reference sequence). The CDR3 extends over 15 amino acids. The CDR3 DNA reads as TGTGCCAGCAACACGGGCGGGGGGCCACAAGAGACCCAGTACTTC. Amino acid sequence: CASNTGGGPQETQYF.

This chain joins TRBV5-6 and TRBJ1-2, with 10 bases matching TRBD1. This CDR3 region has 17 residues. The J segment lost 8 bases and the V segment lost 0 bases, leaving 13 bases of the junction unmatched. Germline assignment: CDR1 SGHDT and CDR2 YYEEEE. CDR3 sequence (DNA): TGTGCCAGCAGCTTGGGTGGGACAGGGGTGAAGTGGAGCGGCTACACCTTC. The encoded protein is CASSLGGTGVKWSGYTF.

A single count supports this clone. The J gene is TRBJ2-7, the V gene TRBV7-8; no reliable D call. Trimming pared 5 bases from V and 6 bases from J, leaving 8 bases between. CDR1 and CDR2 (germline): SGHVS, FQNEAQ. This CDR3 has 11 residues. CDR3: CASSPVAEQYF. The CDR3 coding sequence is TGTGCCAGCAGCCCAGTCGCCGAGCAGTACTTC.

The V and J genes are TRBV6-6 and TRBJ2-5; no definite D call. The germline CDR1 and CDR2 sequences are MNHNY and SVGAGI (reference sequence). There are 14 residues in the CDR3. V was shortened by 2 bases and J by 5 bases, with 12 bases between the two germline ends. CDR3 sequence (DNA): TGTGCCAGCAGTTACCAAGTCCGGTTTGAGACCCAGTACTTC. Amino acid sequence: CASSYQVRFETQYF.

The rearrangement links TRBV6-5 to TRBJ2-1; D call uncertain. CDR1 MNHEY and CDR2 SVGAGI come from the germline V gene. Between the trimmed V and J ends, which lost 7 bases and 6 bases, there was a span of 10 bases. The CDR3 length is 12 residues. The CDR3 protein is CASNRLGNEQFF. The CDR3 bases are TGTGCCAGCAACCGACTGGGCAATGAGCAGTTCTTC.

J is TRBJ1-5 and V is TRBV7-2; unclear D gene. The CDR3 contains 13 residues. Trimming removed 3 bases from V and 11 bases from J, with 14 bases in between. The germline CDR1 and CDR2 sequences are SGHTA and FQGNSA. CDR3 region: CASSFSGGEAQHF. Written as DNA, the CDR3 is TGTGCCAGCAGCTTTTCCGGCGGTGAGGCCCAGCATTTT.

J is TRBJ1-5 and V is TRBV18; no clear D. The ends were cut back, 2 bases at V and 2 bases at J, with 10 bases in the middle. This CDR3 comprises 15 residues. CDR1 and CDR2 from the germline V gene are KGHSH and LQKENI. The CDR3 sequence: CASSPSGGGNQPQHF. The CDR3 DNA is TGTGCCAGCTCACCATCGGGAGGAGGCAATCAGCCCCAGCATTTT. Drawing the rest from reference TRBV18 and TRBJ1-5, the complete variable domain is NAGVMQNPRHLVRRRGQEARLRCSPMKGHSHVYWYRQLPEEGLKFMVYLQKENIIDESGMPKERFSAEFPKEGPSILRIQQVVRGDSAAYFCASSPSGGGNQPQHFGDGTRLSIL.